This is a list of T cell receptor beta chains from one sample in a study of cytomegalovirus exposure and HLA in healthy donors. Sequencing was performed with immunoSEQ multiplex PCR; in TCRdb, only in-frame clones are kept and a portion is missing. The repertoire consists of 53,000 or so clones, with just under 75% occurring once and the leading ten covering roughly 6.4%. Sequencing was done on a sample of PBMCs. The receptors derive from a man aged 25 to 40 in good health and CMV-seropositive. Both conserved end residues are part of each CDR3. D genes are given only for firm matches. Expanded clones are given a class, and other clones once, few, many or no size at all.

clone_size d_call j_call v_call cdr3_aa cdr3_nt
. TRBD1 TRBJ1-2 TRBV28 CASSPSPTGGGGYTF TGTGCCAGCAGCCCATCCCCGACAGGGGGAGGTGGCTACACCTTC
. TRBD1 TRBJ2-2 TRBV6-5 CASSQGTGSTGELFF TGTGCCAGCAGTCAGGGGACAGGTTCCACCGGGGAGCTGTTTTTT
. TRBD2 TRBJ2-3 TRBV5-1 CASILGGSSTDTQYF TGCGCCAGCATCCTGGGGGGGTCTAGCACAGATACGCAGTATTTT
. TRBD2 TRBJ2-1 TRBV9 CASSVRGVTWDEQFF TGTGCCAGCAGCGTCCGGGGGGTAACGTGGGATGAGCAGTTCTTC
. TRBD1 TRBJ2-5 TRBV6-5 CASSYSEQGRETQYF TGTGCCAGCAGTTACTCCGAACAGGGGAGAGAGACCCAGTACTTC
. . TRBJ2-3 TRBV9 CASSSLSTDTQYF TGTGCCAGCAGTTCCCTCAGCACAGATACGCAGTATTTT
. . TRBJ1-5 TRBV30 CAWSVSSDQPQHF TGTGCCTGGAGTGTATCGTCGGATCAGCCCCAGCATTTT
. TRBD1 TRBJ2-1 TRBV12-5 CASGLEGQGAYNEQFF TGTGCTAGTGGTTTGGAAGGACAGGGTGCGTACAATGAGCAGTTCTTC
. . TRBJ1-1 TRBV5-6 CASSIGQKNTEAFF TGTGCCAGCAGCATTGGACAGAAGAACACTGAAGCTTTCTTT
few . TRBJ1-2 TRBV20-1 CSVQANYGYTF TGCAGTGTTCAGGCTAACTATGGCTACACCTTC
once . TRBJ2-1 TRBV11-3 CASSLTRDEQFF TGTGCCAGCAGCTTAACTCGGGATGAGCAGTTCTTC
. TRBD2 TRBJ2-3 TRBV11-3 CASSAGTSGYTDTQYF TGTGCCAGCAGCGCCGGGACTAGCGGCTACACAGATACGCAGTATTTT
. TRBD1 TRBJ1-2 TRBV25-1 CTSSEQGLYGYTF TGTACCAGCAGTGAACAGGGGCTCTATGGCTACACCTTC
. . TRBJ1-2 TRBV5-1 CASSVTRDNSDGYTF TGCGCCAGCAGCGTCACCAGGGACAATTCGGATGGCTACACCTTC
. TRBD1 TRBJ2-7 TRBV28 CASGNPGQGSYEQYF TGTGCCAGCGGCAATCCGGGACAGGGATCCTACGAGCAGTACTTC
. TRBD1 TRBJ1-4 TRBV19 CASRPAGQSADKLFF TGTGCCAGTAGGCCCGCGGGACAGTCCGCAGACAAACTGTTTTTT
. TRBD1 TRBJ2-6 TRBV27 CASSIWTGVSGANVLTF TGTGCCAGCAGTATTTGGACAGGGGTCTCTGGGGCCAACGTCCTGACTTTC
. . TRBJ1-2 TRBV15 CATSRTRGRTDYGYTF TGTGCCACCAGCAGGACTAGAGGCCGCACCGATTATGGCTACACCTTC
few . TRBJ1-4 TRBV5-1 CASSLAPPGAGEKLFF TGCGCCAGCAGCTTGGCCCCACCAGGGGCGGGTGAAAAACTGTTTTTT
once . TRBJ1-1 TRBV7-9 CASSFYGSEGGVMNTEAFF TGTGCCAGCAGCTTCTATGGATCCGAGGGGGGGGTCATGAACACTGAAGCTTTCTTT
. . TRBJ2-7 TRBV29-1 CSARTAYEQYF TGCAGCGCCCGGACAGCCTACGAGCAGTACTTC
. TRBD1 TRBJ2-3 TRBV19 CASSADRGGADTQYF TGTGCCAGTAGTGCGGACAGGGGTGGAGCAGATACGCAGTATTTT
. TRBD2 TRBJ2-7 TRBV7-2 CASSPGLAGGSEQYF TGTGCCAGCAGCCCCGGACTAGCGGGGGGAAGCGAGCAGTACTTC
. . TRBJ1-5 TRBV19 CASSIGQGNLQPQHF TGTGCCAGTAGTATAGGGCAGGGAAATCTTCAGCCCCAGCATTTT
once TRBD1 TRBJ2-7 TRBV15 CATSRGKGQGSREQYF TGTGCCACCAGCAGAGGAAAGGGACAGGGGTCCCGCGAGCAGTACTTC
. . TRBJ2-2 TRBV28 CASSKGGNTGELFF TGTGCCAGCAGTAAAGGGGGGAACACCGGGGAGCTGTTTTTT
. . TRBJ1-5 TRBV10-1 CASSTRVAQPQHF TGCGCCAGCAGCACGCGGGTGGCCCAGCCCCAGCATTTT